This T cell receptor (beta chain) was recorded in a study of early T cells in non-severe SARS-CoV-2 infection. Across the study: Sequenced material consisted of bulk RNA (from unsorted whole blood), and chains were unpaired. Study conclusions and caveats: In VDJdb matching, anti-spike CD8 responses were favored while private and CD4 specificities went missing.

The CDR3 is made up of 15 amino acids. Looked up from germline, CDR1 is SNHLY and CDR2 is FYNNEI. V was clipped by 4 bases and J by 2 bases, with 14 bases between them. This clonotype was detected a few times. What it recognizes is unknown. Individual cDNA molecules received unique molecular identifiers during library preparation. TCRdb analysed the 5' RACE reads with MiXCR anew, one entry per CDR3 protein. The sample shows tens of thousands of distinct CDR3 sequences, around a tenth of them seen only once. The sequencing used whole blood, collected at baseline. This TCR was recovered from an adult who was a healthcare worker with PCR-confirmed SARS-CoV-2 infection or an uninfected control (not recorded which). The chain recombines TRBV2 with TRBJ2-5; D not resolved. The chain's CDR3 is CASSGAQLGQETQYF. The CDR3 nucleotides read TGTGCCAGCAGTGGGGCCCAGTTAGGTCAAGAGACCCAGTACTTC.